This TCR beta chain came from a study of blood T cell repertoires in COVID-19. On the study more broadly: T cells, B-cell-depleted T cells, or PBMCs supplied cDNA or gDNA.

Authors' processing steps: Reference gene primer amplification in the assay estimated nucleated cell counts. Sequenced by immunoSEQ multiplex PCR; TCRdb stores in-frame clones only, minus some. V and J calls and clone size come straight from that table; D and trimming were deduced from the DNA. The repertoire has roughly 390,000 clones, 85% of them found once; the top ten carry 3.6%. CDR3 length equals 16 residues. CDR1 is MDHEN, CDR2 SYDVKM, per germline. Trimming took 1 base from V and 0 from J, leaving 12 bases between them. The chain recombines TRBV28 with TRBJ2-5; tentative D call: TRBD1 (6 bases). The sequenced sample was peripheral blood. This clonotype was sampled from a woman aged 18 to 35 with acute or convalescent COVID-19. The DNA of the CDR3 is TGTGCCAGCAGTTTATTGGGCAGGACAGACCAAGAGACCCAGTACTTC. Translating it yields CASSLLGRTDQETQYF.